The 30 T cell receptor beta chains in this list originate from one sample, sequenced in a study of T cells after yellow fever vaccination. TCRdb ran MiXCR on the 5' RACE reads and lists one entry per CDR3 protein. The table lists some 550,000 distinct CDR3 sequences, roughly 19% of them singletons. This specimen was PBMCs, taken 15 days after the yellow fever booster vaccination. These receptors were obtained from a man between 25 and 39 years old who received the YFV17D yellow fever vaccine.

The DNA for the CDR3 is TGTGCCAGCAGGCGCCCGGTCCTCGTCGATCCCACCGGGGAGCTGTTTTTT. Its protein product is CASRRPVLVDPTGELFF. The chain joins TRBV12-3 or TRBV12-4 to TRBJ2-2, with D uncertain. The CDR3 consists of 17 residues. V was pared by 6 bases and J by 4 bases, with 21 bases between.

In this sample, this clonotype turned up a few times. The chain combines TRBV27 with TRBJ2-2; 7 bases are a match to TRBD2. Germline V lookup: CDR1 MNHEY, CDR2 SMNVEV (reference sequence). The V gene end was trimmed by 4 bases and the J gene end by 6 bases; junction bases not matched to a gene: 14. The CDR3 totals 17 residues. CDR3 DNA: TGTGCCAGCAGTTGGGGAGGGGACCCGATCTCTCCCGGGGAGCTGTTTTTT. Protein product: CASSWGGDPISPGELFF.

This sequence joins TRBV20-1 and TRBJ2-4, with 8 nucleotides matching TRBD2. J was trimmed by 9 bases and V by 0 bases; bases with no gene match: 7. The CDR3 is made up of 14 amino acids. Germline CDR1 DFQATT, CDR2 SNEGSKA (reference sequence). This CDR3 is CSARDTAGDGIQYF. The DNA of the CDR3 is TGCAGTGCTAGAGATACAGCGGGAGATGGCATTCAGTACTTC.

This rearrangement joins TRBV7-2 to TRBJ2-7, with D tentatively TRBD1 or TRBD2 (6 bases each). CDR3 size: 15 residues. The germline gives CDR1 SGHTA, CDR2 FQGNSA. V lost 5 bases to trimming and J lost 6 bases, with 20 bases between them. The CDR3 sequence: CASSIGGGVRVEQYF. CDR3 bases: TGTGCCAGCAGCATAGGAGGGGGTGTTCGGGTCGAGCAGTACTTC.

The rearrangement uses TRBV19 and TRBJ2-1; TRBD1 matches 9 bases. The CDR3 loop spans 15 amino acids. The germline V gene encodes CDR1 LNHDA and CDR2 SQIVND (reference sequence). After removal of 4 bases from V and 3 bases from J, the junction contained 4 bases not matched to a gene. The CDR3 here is CASSTGTGSYNEQFF. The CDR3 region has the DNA TGTGCCAGTAGTACTGGGACAGGGAGCTACAATGAGCAGTTCTTC.

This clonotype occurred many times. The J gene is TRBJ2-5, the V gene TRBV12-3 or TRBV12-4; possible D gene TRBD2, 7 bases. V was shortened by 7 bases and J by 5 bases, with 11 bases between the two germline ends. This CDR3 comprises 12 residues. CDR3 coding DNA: TGTGCCAGCACAAGGGGGGGGGAGACCCAGTACTTC. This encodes CASTRGGETQYF.

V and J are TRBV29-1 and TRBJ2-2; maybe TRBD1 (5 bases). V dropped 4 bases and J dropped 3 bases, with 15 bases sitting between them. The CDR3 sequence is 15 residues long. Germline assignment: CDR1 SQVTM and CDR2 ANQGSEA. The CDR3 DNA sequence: TGCAGCGTTGGAAAAGACAGTTACCACACCGGGGAGCTGTTTTTT. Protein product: CSVGKDSYHTGELFF.

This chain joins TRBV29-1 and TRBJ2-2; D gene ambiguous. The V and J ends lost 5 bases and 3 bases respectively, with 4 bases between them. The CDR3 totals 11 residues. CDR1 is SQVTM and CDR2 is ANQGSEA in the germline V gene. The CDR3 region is CSVMDTGELFF. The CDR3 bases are TGCAGCGTTATGGACACCGGGGAGCTGTTTTTT.

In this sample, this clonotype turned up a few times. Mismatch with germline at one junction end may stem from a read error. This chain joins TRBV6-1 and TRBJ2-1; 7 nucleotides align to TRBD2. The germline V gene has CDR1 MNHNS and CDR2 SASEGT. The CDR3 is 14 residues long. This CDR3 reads CASSQAREIDEQFF. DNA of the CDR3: TGTGCCAGCAGTCAAGCGCGGGAGATCGATGAGCAGTTCTTC.

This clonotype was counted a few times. Written as DNA, the CDR3 is TGCGCCAGCAGCCACCTGGGTGGACTAGCTTCCCACGAGCAGTACTTC. It yields the protein CASSHLGGLASHEQYF. This rearrangement joins TRBV4-3 to TRBJ2-7, with 8 bases fitting TRBD2. The germline V gene encodes CDR1 LGHNA and CDR2 YSLEER. V shed 3 bases, J shed 5 bases, and the junction held 12 bases outside the gene matches. The CDR3 is made up of 16 amino acids.

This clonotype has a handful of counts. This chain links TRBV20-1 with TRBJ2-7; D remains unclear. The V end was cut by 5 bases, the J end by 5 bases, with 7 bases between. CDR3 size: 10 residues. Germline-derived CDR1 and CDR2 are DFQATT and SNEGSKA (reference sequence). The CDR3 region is CSAGWDEQYF. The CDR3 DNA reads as TGCAGTGCTGGTTGGGACGAGCAGTACTTC.

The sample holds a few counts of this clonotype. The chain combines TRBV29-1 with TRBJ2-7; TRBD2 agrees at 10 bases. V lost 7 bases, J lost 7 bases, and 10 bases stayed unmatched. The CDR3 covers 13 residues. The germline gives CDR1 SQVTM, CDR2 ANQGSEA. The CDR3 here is CSARLAGASEQYF. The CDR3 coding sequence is TGCAGCGCCCGTCTAGCGGGAGCTAGTGAGCAGTACTTC.

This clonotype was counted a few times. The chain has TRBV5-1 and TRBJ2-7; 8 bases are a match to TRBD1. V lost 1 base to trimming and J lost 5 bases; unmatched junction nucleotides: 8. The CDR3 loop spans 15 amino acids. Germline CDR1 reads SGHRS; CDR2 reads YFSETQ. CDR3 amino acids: CASSLSGTGTDEQYF. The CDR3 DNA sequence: TGCGCCAGCAGCTTGTCTGGGACAGGTACGGACGAGCAGTACTTC.

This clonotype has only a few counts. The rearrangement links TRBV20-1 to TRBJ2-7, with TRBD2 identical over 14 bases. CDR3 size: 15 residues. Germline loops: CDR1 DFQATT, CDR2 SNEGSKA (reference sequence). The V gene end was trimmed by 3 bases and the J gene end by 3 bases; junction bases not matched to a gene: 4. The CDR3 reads CSARPGTSGGYEQYF. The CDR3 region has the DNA TGCAGTGCTAGGCCGGGGACTAGCGGGGGCTACGAGCAGTACTTC.

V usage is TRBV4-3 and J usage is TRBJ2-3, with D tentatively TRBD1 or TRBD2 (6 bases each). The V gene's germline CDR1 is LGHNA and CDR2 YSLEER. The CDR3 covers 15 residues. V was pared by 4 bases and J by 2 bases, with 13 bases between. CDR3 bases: TGCGCCAGCAGCCCAGGGGCGGGATTCACAGATACGCAGTATTTT. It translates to CASSPGAGFTDTQYF.

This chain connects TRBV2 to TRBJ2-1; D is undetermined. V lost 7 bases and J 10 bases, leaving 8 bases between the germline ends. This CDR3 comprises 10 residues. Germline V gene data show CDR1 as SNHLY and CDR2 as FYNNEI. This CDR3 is CASNLAEQFF. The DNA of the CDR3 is TGTGCCAGCAACCTGGCGGAGCAGTTCTTC.

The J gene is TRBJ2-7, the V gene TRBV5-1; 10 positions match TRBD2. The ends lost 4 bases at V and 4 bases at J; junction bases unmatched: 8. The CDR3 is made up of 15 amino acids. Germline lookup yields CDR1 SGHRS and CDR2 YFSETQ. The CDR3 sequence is CASSPSVAGGYEQYF. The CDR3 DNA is TGCGCCAGCAGCCCCTCTGTAGCGGGAGGATACGAGCAGTACTTC.

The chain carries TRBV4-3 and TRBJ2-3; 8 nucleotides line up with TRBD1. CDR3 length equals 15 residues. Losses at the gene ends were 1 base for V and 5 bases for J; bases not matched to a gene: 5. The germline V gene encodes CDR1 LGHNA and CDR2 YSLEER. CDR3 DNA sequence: TGCGCCAGCAGCCAAGTGTGGACAGGGAGAGATACGCAGTATTTT. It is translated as CASSQVWTGRDTQYF.

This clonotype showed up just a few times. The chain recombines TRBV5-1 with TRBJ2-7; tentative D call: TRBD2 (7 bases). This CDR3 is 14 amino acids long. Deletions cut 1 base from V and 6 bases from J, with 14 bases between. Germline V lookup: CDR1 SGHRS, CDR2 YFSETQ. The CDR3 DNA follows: TGCGCCAGCAGCTTGTGGGACGGGGGGCCCGAGCAGTACTTC. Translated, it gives CASSLWDGGPEQYF.

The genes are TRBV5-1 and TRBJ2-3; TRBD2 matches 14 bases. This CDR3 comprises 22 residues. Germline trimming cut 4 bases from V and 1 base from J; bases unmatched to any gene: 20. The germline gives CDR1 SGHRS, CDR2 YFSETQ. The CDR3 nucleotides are TGCGCCAGCAGCACCGGGCCTCCGGGACTAGCGGGAGTCGGGTACGGCACAGATACGCAGTATTTT. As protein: CASSTGPPGLAGVGYGTDTQYF.

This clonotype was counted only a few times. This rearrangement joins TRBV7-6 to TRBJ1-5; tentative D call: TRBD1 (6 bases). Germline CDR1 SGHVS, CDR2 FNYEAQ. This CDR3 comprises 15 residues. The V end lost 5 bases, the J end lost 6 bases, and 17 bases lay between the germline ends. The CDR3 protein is CASSLTGAGGQPQHF. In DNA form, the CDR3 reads TGTGCCAGCAGCCTGACGGGGGCCGGGGGTCAGCCCCAGCATTTT.

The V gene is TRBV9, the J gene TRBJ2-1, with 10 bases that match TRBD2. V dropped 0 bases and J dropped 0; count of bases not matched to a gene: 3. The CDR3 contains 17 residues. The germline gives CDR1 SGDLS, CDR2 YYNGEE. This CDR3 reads CASSVGSGRSSYNEQFF. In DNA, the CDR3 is TGTGCCAGCAGCGTAGGTAGCGGGAGGAGCTCCTACAATGAGCAGTTCTTC.

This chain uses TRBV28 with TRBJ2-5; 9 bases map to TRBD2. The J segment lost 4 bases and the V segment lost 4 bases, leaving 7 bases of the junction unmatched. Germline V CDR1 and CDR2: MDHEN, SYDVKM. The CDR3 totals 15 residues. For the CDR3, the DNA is TGTGCCAGCAGTTCTTCCCTAGCGGGATTAGAGACCCAGTACTTC. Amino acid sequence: CASSSSLAGLETQYF.

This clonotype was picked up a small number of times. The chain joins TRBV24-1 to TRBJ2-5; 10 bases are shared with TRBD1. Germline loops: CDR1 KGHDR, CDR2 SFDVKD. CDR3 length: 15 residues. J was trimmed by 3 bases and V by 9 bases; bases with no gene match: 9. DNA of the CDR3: TGTGCCACCGCCCGGGGGACAGGGGTGGAAGAGACCCAGTACTTC. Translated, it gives CATARGTGVEETQYF.

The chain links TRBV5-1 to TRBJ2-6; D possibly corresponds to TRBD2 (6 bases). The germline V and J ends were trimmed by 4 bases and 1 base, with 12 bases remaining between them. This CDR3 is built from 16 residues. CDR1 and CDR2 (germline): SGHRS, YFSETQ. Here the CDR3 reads CASSGGTLSGANVLTF. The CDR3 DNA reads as TGCGCCAGCAGCGGCGGGACTTTATCTGGGGCCAACGTCCTGACTTTC.

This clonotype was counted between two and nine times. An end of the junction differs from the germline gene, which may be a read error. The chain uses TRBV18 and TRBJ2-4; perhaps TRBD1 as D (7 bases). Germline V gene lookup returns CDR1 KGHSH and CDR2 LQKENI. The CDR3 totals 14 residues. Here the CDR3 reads CASSQSEGAWRLDF. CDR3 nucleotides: TGTGCCAGCTCACAATCGGAGGGGGCATGGCGGTTGGACTTC.

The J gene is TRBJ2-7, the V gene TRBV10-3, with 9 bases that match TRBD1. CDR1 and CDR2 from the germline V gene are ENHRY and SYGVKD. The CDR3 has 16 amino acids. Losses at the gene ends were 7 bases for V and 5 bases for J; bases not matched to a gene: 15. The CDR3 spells CAIMGGGTGRSDEQYF. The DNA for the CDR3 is TGTGCCATCATGGGGGGGGGGACAGGGAGATCGGACGAGCAGTACTTC.

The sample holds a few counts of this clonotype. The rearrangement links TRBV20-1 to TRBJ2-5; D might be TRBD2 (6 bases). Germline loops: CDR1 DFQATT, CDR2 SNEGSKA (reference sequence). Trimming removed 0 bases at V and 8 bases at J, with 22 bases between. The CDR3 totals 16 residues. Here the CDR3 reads CSARDLSGGSGETQYF. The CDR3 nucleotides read TGCAGTGCTAGAGACCTCTCTGGAGGGTCCGGGGAAACCCAGTACTTC.

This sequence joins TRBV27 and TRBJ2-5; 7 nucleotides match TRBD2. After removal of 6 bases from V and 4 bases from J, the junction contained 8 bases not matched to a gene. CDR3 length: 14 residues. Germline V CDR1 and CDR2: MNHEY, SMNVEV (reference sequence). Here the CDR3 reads CASRVRPSGETQYF. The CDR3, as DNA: TGTGCCAGCAGAGTCCGCCCTAGCGGAGAGACCCAGTACTTC.

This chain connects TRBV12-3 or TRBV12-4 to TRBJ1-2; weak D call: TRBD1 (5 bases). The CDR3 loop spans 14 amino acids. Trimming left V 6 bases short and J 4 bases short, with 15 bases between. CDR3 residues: CASSYGGHLYGYTF. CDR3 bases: TGTGCCAGCAGCTACGGAGGACACCTCTATGGCTACACCTTC.